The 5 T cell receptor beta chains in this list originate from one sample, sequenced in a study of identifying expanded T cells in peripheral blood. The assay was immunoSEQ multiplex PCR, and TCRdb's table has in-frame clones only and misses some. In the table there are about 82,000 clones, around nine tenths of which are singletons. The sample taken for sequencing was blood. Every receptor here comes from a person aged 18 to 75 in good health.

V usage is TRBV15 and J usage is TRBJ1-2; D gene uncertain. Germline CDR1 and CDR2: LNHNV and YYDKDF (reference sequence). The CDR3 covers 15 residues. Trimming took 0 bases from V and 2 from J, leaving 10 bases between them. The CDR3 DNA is TGTGCCACCAGCAGAGAGTCAGCGGGAAACTATGGCTACACCTTC. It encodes CATSRESAGNYGYTF. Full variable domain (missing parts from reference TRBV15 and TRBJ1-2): DAMVIQNPRYQVTQFGKPVTLSCSQTLNHNVMYWYQQKSSQAPKLLFHYYDKDFNNEADTPDNFQSRRPNTSFCFLDIRSPGLGDTAMYLCATSRESAGNYGYTFGSGTRLTVV.

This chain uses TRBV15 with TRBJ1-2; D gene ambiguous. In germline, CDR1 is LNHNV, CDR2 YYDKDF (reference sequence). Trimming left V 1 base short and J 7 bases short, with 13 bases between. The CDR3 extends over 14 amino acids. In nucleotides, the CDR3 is TGTGCCACCAGCAGAGCGCGGCAGGCGTCTGGCTACACCTTC. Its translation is CATSRARQASGYTF.

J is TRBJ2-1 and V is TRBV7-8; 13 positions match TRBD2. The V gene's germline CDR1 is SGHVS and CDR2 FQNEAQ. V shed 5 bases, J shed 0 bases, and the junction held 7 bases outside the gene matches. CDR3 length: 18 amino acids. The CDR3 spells CASSIGTSGTSSYNEQFF. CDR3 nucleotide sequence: TGTGCCAGCAGCATCGGGACTAGCGGGACGAGCTCCTACAATGAGCAGTTCTTC.

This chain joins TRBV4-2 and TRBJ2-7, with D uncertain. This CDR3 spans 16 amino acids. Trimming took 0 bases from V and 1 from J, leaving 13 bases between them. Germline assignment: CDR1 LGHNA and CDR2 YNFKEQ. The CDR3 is CASSQDRGLPSYEQYF. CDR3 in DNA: TGTGCCAGCAGCCAAGATCGTGGGCTCCCGTCCTACGAGCAGTACTTC.

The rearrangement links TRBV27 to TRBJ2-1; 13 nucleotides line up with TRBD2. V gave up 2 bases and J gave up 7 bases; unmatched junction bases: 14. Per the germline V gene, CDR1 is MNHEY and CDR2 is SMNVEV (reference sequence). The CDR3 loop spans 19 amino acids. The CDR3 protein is CASSLDMPQLAGGRNEQFF. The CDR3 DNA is TGTGCCAGCAGTTTAGACATGCCCCAACTAGCGGGAGGGCGGAATGAGCAGTTCTTC.